This record looks at one TCR beta chain sequence and its context. What it recognizes is unknown. The CDR3 totals 15 residues. Trimming removed 7 bases from V and 3 bases from J; junction bases left unmatched: 9. The data belong to a study of T cell repertoires in cytomegalovirus infection. A single record per CDR3 protein comes from TCRdb applying MiXCR to the reads. The sample records 900,000 to 950,000 distinct CDR3 sequences, less than 40% being singletons. The clonotype was recovered from a human donor in good health (CMV status not recorded). Some clones in this sample may be carry-over from other donors' samples. Sequences were derived from cultured CD8+ T cells from PBMCs, sampled from culture after CMV antigen stimulation. The V gene is TRBV12-3 or TRBV12-4, the J gene TRBJ2-7, with 10 bases that match TRBD1. CDR3 coding DNA: TGTGCCAGCAATTCCCAGGGACAGGGGTTCTACGAGCAGTACTTC. Translation: CASNSQGQGFYEQYF.